The 29 T cell receptor beta chains in this list originate from one sample, sequenced in a study of radiotherapy plus CTLA-4 blockade in lung cancer. Here immunoSEQ multiplex PCR was the method, and the copy in TCRdb shows in-frame clones only, minus some. The table has about 88,000 clones, approximately 79% seen once. The source was peripheral blood, collected from a patient treated with radiotherapy plus ipilimumab. Receptors were obtained from a human donor with non-small cell lung cancer that progressed on radiotherapy plus ipilimumab.

This clone was observed once. The CDR3 DNA follows: TGTGCCAGCAGTTTGGACCGTCACAATGAGCAGTTCTTC. Amino acids: CASSLDRHNEQFF. The chain links TRBV27 to TRBJ2-1; the D is unclear. This CDR3 spans 13 amino acids. The germline gives CDR1 MNHEY, CDR2 SMNVEV (reference sequence). V lost 3 bases and J lost 5, with 8 bases in between.

The rearrangement links TRBV11-3 to TRBJ1-3; D might be TRBD1 (5 bases). V was pared by 5 bases and J by 0 bases, with 26 bases between. There are 20 residues in the CDR3. Germline values: CDR1 SGHNT, CDR2 YENEEA. The CDR3 is CASSRPGLITKGPSGNTIYF. CDR3 sequence (DNA): TGTGCCAGCAGCCGACCGGGACTCATCACCAAGGGACCCTCTGGAAACACCATATATTTT.

The table lists this clone with a few counts. The J gene is TRBJ2-5, the V gene TRBV5-6; D unresolved. Germline CDR1 SGHDT, CDR2 YYEEEE. The CDR3 spans 11 residues. Trimming pared 4 bases from V and 5 bases from J, leaving 6 bases between. The CDR3 is CASSVRETQYF. In DNA form, the CDR3 reads TGTGCCAGCAGCGTAAGGGAGACCCAGTACTTC.

The V gene is TRBV7-2, the J gene TRBJ2-2; 9 bases match TRBD2. Germline CDR1 reads SGHTA; CDR2 reads FQGNSA. The CDR3 consists of 16 residues. The V and J ends lost 4 bases and 5 bases, in that order; junction bases with no gene match: 8. The CDR3 loop reads CASSSPAGGFTGELFF. DNA for the CDR3: TGTGCCAGCAGCTCCCCAGCGGGAGGATTTACCGGGGAGCTGTTTTTT. Full variable domain (remainder filled in from reference TRBV7-2 and TRBJ2-2): GAGVSQSPSNKVTEKGKDVELRCDPISGHTALYWYRQSLGQGLEFLIYFQGNSAPDKSGLPSDRFSAERTGGSVSTLTIQRTQQEDSAVYLCASSSPAGGFTGELFFGEGSRLTVL.

In its sample, this clone was seen once. The genes are TRBV7-9 and TRBJ2-7; D is undetermined. Between the trimmed V and J ends, which lost 5 bases and 5 bases, there was a span of 10 bases. CDR1 SEHNR and CDR2 FQNEAQ come from the germline V gene (reference sequence). This CDR3 spans 12 amino acids. CDR3 coding DNA: TGTGCCAGCAGCCTGCGGATGGACGAGCAGTACTTC. Translation: CASSLRMDEQYF. Together with reference TRBV7-9 and TRBJ2-7, the CDR3 gives the full variable domain: DTGVSQNPRHKITKRGQNVTFRCDPISEHNRLYWYRQTLGQGPEFLTYFQNEAQLEKSRLLSDRFSAERPKGSFSTLEIQRTEQGDSAMYLCASSLRMDEQYFGPGTRLTVT.

This chain uses TRBV21-1 with TRBJ1-4. TRBV21-1 is a pseudogene segment. The CDR3 totals 15 residues. The DNA of the CDR3 is TGTGCCAGCAGCAAAGACCCCGGGAAGAATGAAAAACTGTTTTTT. It translates to CASSKDPGKNEKLFF.

This clone was seen more than once but under ten times. The J gene is TRBJ1-5, the V gene TRBV6-5; D possibly corresponds to TRBD1 (6 bases). V was cut by 4 bases and J by 0 bases, with 10 bases left in between. The germline V gene encodes CDR1 MNHEY and CDR2 SVGAGI. The CDR3 consists of 15 residues. CDR3 DNA: TGTGCCAGCAGTTCCCAGGGGAATAGCAATCAGCCCCAGCATTTT. Its translation is CASSSQGNSNQPQHF.

V usage is TRBV14 and J usage is TRBJ1-6; TRBD1 aligns across 8 bases. Germline V gene lookup returns CDR1 SGHDN and CDR2 FVKESK. The V gene end was trimmed by 4 bases and the J gene end by 6 bases; junction bases not matched to a gene: 8. The CDR3 is made up of 16 amino acids. The CDR3 sequence: CASSRPGGPTNSPLHF. The CDR3 coding sequence is TGTGCCAGCAGCCGCCCAGGGGGCCCCACTAATTCACCCCTCCACTTT.

This chain links TRBV28 with TRBJ1-2, with D uncertain. Looked up from germline, CDR1 is MDHEN and CDR2 is SYDVKM. CDR3 length: 15 amino acids. The V end was cut by 2 bases, the J end by 2 bases, with 12 bases between. The CDR3 coding sequence is TGTGCCAGCAGTTTAATGGTAGGGATGAACTATGGCTACACCTTC. Translation gives CASSLMVGMNYGYTF.

The chain links TRBV9 to TRBJ1-1; 10 bases map to TRBD1. V shed 4 bases and J 7 bases; nucleotides not matched to a gene: 16. The CDR3 has 17 amino acids. Germline CDR1 reads SGDLS; CDR2 reads YYNGEE. The CDR3 sequence: CASSPRTGGLGVGEAFF. The CDR3 nucleotides read TGTGCCAGCAGCCCCCGGACAGGGGGTCTCGGCGTGGGTGAAGCTTTCTTT.

The rearrangement links TRBV4-1 to TRBJ2-1, with a tentative D call TRBD1 (6 bases). Trimming removed 0 bases from V and 2 bases from J, with 8 bases in between. From germline, CDR1 is MGHRA and CDR2 YSYEKL. The CDR3 consists of 15 residues. DNA for the CDR3: TGCGCCAGCAGCCAAGAGACAGGTACCTACAATGAGCAGTTCTTC. Residues: CASSQETGTYNEQFF.

This sequence joins TRBV28 and TRBJ2-2, with TRBD1 identical over 7 bases. With V trimmed by 7 bases and J by 0 bases, 8 bases remained unmatched. CDR3 length equals 16 residues. From germline, CDR1 is MDHEN and CDR2 SYDVKM. CDR3 in DNA: TGTGCCAGCATCATATCCGGGACAGCGAACACCGGGGAGCTGTTTTTT. It is translated as CASIISGTANTGELFF.

The genes are TRBV7-8 and TRBJ1-2; TRBD1 matches 8 bases. Germline V gives CDR1 SGHVS, CDR2 FQNEAQ. Trimming removed 1 base from V and 8 bases from J; junction bases left unmatched: 6. This CDR3 comprises 14 residues. The CDR3 DNA reads as TGTGCCAGCAGCTTAGTCGGACAGGGCGGCGGCTACACCTTC. Residues: CASSLVGQGGGYTF.

The genes are TRBV27 and TRBJ2-1; D ambiguous. V lost 5 bases and J 3 bases, leaving 8 bases between the germline ends. The CDR3 is 13 residues long. Germline V CDR1 and CDR2: MNHEY, SMNVEV (reference sequence). In DNA, the CDR3 is TGTGCCAGCAGTCCGAGTTACTACAATGAGCAGTTCTTC. Translating it yields CASSPSYYNEQFF.

This clone was seen a handful of times. This chain uses TRBV9 with TRBJ2-3, with D perhaps TRBD1 (5 bases). In germline, CDR1 is SGDLS, CDR2 YYNGEE. Trimming stripped 0 bases from V and 2 bases from J, with 16 bases between. This CDR3 is built from 17 residues. The CDR3 sequence is CASSVEIGDTLTDTQYF. The CDR3 DNA reads TGTGCCAGCAGCGTAGAGATAGGGGATACACTCACAGATACGCAGTATTTT.

This clone was seen more than once but under ten times. This rearrangement joins TRBV7-4 to TRBJ2-3; D remains ambiguous. The V and J ends lost 1 base and 0 bases respectively, with 8 bases between them. The CDR3 is made up of 15 amino acids. In germline, CDR1 is SGHVT, CDR2 SQSDAQ. CDR3 coding DNA: TGTGCCAGCAGCTTAGGGACGGCTAGCACAGATACGCAGTATTTT. It codes for CASSLGTASTDTQYF.

The V gene is TRBV4-2, the J gene TRBJ2-5; perhaps TRBD2 as D (6 bases). V was clipped by 2 bases and J by 11 bases, with 15 bases between them. CDR1 is LGHNA and CDR2 is YNFKEQ in the germline V gene. The CDR3 extends over 13 amino acids. CDR3 DNA sequence: TGTGCCAGCAGCCAAAGCCCAGCGGGCGATCAGTACTTC. Encoded protein: CASSQSPAGDQYF.

This clone was counted a single time. V usage is TRBV5-1 and J usage is TRBJ1-2, with 7 bases identical to TRBD1. The germline CDR1 and CDR2 sequences are SGHRS and YFSETQ. CDR3 length equals 16 residues. With V trimmed by 4 bases and J by 0 bases, 9 bases remained unmatched. CDR3 sequence: CASSPGTASANYGYTF. DNA of the CDR3: TGCGCCAGCAGCCCCGGGACAGCGTCAGCTAACTATGGCTACACCTTC.

This clone has only a few counts. The chain links TRBV5-1 to TRBJ2-4; 7 bases align to TRBD2. After removal of 0 bases from V and 0 bases from J, the junction contained 9 bases not matched to a gene. Germline V lookup: CDR1 SGHRS, CDR2 YFSETQ. The CDR3 is 18 residues long. DNA for the CDR3: TGCGCCAGCAGCTTGGCCCTAGGGGCGGGGGTAGCCAAAAACATTCAGTACTTC. It specifies CASSLALGAGVAKNIQYF.

The chain links TRBV10-3 to TRBJ1-1; unclear D gene. Deletions cut 6 bases from V and 1 base from J, with 9 bases between. Germline CDR1 is ENHRY and CDR2 is SYGVKD. The CDR3 contains 13 residues. The CDR3 is CAIRTGRNTEAFF. DNA of the CDR3: TGTGCCATCAGAACCGGGAGGAACACTGAAGCTTTCTTT.

In nucleotides, the CDR3 is TGTGCCAGCAGTTTGACAGGGTTAGCTGAAGCTTTCTTT. Amino acid sequence: CASSLTGLAEAFF. The chain links TRBV6-1 to TRBJ1-1; 7 bases line up with TRBD1. Per the germline V gene, CDR1 is MNHNS and CDR2 is SASEGT. V lost 5 bases, J lost 6 bases, and 6 bases stayed unmatched. This CDR3 has 13 residues.

This chain uses TRBV7-2 with TRBJ1-4; possibly TRBD1 for D (6 bases). Germline V gene data show CDR1 as SGHTA and CDR2 as FQGNSA. The V gene lost 1 base and the J gene lost 9 bases, with 12 bases spanning the gap. This CDR3 region has 14 residues. The CDR3, as DNA: TGTGCCAGCAGCTTAGACAGGACAGCCCAAAAACTGTTTTTT. It encodes CASSLDRTAQKLFF.

There are a few counts of this clone. The rearrangement uses TRBV27 and TRBJ1-5; 7 bases are a match to TRBD1. The germline V gene has CDR1 MNHEY and CDR2 SMNVEV (reference sequence). The CDR3 is 16 amino acids. With V trimmed by 3 bases and J by 1 base, 6 bases remained unmatched. The CDR3 bases are TGTGCCAGCAGTTTGGGGACAGCTGTGAGCAATCAGCCCCAGCATTTT. It is translated as CASSLGTAVSNQPQHF.

V gene TRBV6-1 combines with J gene TRBJ1-2, with unresolved D. This CDR3 contains 12 residues. V was pared by 2 bases and J by 5 bases, with 6 bases between. CDR1 MNHNS and CDR2 SASEGT come from the germline V gene. CDR3 in amino acids: CASSERRYGYTF. The CDR3 coding sequence is TGTGCCAGCAGTGAACGTAGGTATGGCTACACCTTC.

The chain combines TRBV18 with TRBJ1-2, with D perhaps matching TRBD1 (5 bases). This CDR3 spans 14 amino acids. The germline CDR1 and CDR2 sequences are KGHSH and LQKENI. V was cut by 3 bases and J by 3 bases, with 11 bases left in between. This chain's CDR3 is CASSPRIGDYGYTF. CDR3 coding DNA: TGTGCCAGCTCACCCCGGATAGGGGACTATGGCTACACCTTC.

V usage is TRBV6-6 and J usage is TRBJ1-5; a possible D gene is TRBD1 (6 bases). Germline V gene lookup returns CDR1 MNHNY and CDR2 SVGAGI (reference sequence). The germline V and J ends were trimmed by 6 bases and 2 bases, with 14 bases remaining between them. The CDR3 is 15 residues long. CDR3 sequence reads: CASSFTGMGNQPQHF. DNA for the CDR3: TGTGCCAGCAGCTTTACAGGGATGGGCAATCAGCCCCAGCATTTT.

J is TRBJ1-1 and V is TRBV7-8, with 12 bases that match TRBD1. CDR1 and CDR2 from the germline V gene are SGHVS and FQNEAQ. J was trimmed by 8 bases and V by 5 bases; bases with no gene match: 6. The CDR3 extends over 14 amino acids. This chain's CDR3 is CASSQGTGGKEAFF. The CDR3 bases are TGTGCCAGCAGCCAAGGGACAGGGGGCAAGGAAGCTTTCTTT.

There are a few counts of this clone. The chain employs TRBV20-1 and TRBJ2-7; D is unresolved. The V end was cut by 2 bases, the J end by 5 bases, with 7 bases between. In germline, CDR1 is DFQATT, CDR2 SNEGSKA (reference sequence). This CDR3 has 11 amino acids. The DNA for the CDR3 is TGCAGTGCTAGACCAGGACACGAGCAGTACTTC. Translating it yields CSARPGHEQYF.

This chain links TRBV6-5 with TRBJ1-2, with TRBD1 matching 9 bases. The ends lost 5 bases at V and 6 bases at J; junction bases unmatched: 4. The CDR3 consists of 13 residues. CDR1 and CDR2 from the germline V gene are MNHEY and SVGAGI. The CDR3 DNA is TGTGCCAGCAGTGTCGACAGGGGGAATGGCTACACCTTC. Protein sequence: CASSVDRGNGYTF.